The rows below give T cell receptor beta chains drawn from one sample of a study of CD8+ T cells in alopecia areata. Clones were read by immunoSEQ multiplex PCR, and TCRdb kept only the in-frame ones, dropping some. Among 150,000 to 200,000 clones listed, less than 70% were seen once. Sequenced here: CD4+ T cells sorted from blood, sampled around week 50, from a patient treated with tofacitinib. These receptors were collected from a human donor with alopecia areata. Both conserved end residues are part of each CDR3. The D gene is left open where the match is weak. The size field is filled for only some rows; it gives once, few, many or a size class.

CDR3aa | CDR3nt | v_gene | abundance | d_gene | j_gene
CASSLGATSLETQYF | TGCGCCAGCAGCTTGGGTGCGACTAGCCTAGAGACCCAGTACTTC | TRBV5-1 | . | TRBD2 | TRBJ2-5
CSVGLSTSYEQYF | TGCAGCGTGGGGTTGAGCACCTCCTACGAGCAGTACTTC | TRBV29-1 | . | . | TRBJ2-7
CAISESSTYTQYF | TGTGCCATCAGTGAGTCCTCGACATATACGCAGTATTTT | TRBV10-3 | . | . | TRBJ2-3
CASIKGDSVSSGANVLTF | TGTGCCAGCATAAAGGGGGACAGTGTGAGCTCTGGGGCCAACGTCCTGACTTTC | TRBV2 | . | TRBD1 | TRBJ2-6
CASSQPGLPFNEQFF | TGTGCCAGCTCCCAACCGGGACTACCGTTCAATGAGCAGTTCTTC | TRBV18 | . | TRBD2 | TRBJ2-1
CAWRGPMNTEAFF | TGTGCCTGGAGGGGACCTATGAACACTGAAGCTTTCTTT | TRBV30 | . | . | TRBJ1-1
CSVALRLADSYNEQFF | TGCAGCGTTGCCCTTCGACTAGCGGATTCCTACAATGAGCAGTTCTTC | TRBV29-1 | . | TRBD2 | TRBJ2-1
CASSYDRANYGYTF | TGTGCCAGCAGTTACGACAGGGCCAATTATGGCTACACCTTC | TRBV6-5 | few | TRBD1 | TRBJ1-2
CASKGFAEAFF | TGTGCCAGCAAGGGGTTCGCTGAAGCTTTCTTT | TRBV27 | . | . | TRBJ1-1
CASSKTDTQYF | TGTGCCAGCAGTAAGACAGATACGCAGTATTTT | TRBV25-1 | . | . | TRBJ2-3
CASSPASTGASNRLQYF | TGCGCCAGCAGCCCCGCGTCAACGGGGGCGTCGAACCGGCTGCAGTATTTT | TRBV5-1 | . | . | TRBJ2-3
CASSFRQANYGYTF | TGTGCCAGCAGCTTCAGACAGGCAAATTATGGCTACACCTTC | TRBV7-2 | . | . | TRBJ1-2
CATSRLGGTGYTF | TGTGCCACCAGCAGATTGGGAGGGACTGGCTACACCTTC | TRBV15 | . | . | TRBJ1-2
CAWSATGMNTEAFF | TGTGCCTGGAGTGCGACAGGGATGAACACTGAAGCTTTCTTT | TRBV30 | . | TRBD1 | TRBJ1-1
CATSRDPREAFF | TGTGCCACCAGCAGAGACCCTAGGGAAGCTTTCTTT | TRBV15 | . | . | TRBJ1-1
CSVRTSTDTQYF | TGCAGCGTCCGGACTAGCACAGATACGCAGTATTTT | TRBV29-1 | . | . | TRBJ2-3
CASSGAGNSPLHF | TGTGCCAGCTCAGGGGCAGGGAATTCACCCCTCCACTTT | TRBV18 | . | . | TRBJ1-6
CSVEGGAGGEKLFF | TGCAGCGTTGAGGGGGGCGCCGGGGGCGAAAAACTGTTTTTT | TRBV29-1 | . | . | TRBJ1-4
CASSLSWTSGGRRETQYF | TGTGCCAGCAGTTTATCCTGGACTAGCGGGGGCCGGCGGGAGACCCAGTACTTC | TRBV27 | . | TRBD2 | TRBJ2-5
CASSEGWRFYNEQFF | TGTGCCAGCAGTGAAGGGTGGAGGTTTTACAATGAGCAGTTCTTC | TRBV25-1 | . | . | TRBJ2-1
CASSLAEKLFF | TGCGCCAGCAGCCTCGCTGAAAAACTGTTTTTT | TRBV23-1 | . | . | TRBJ1-4
CASSYFNEQFF | TGTGCCAGCAGTTACTTCAATGAGCAGTTCTTC | TRBV6-6 | few | . | TRBJ2-1
CSAQGLRMNTEAFF | TGCAGCGCGCAGGGGCTAAGGATGAACACTGAAGCTTTCTTT | TRBV29-1 | . | . | TRBJ1-1
CSVLRRGVTDTQYF | TGCAGCGTTTTGAGGCGGGGGGTAACAGATACGCAGTATTTT | TRBV29-1 | . | TRBD2 | TRBJ2-3
CSVGKGLGAFF | TGCAGCGTTGGGAAGGGTTTAGGAGCTTTCTTT | TRBV29-1 | . | . | TRBJ1-1
CASSTTGLETEAFF | TGTGCCAGCAGCACTACAGGATTGGAGACTGAAGCTTTCTTT | TRBV9 | . | . | TRBJ1-1
CASSQDTGGTPYEQYF | TGCGCCAGCAGCCAAGATACCGGGGGGACCCCCTACGAGCAGTACTTC | TRBV4-3 | . | TRBD2 | TRBJ2-7
CASSDVGAREQYF | TGTGCCAGCAGTGATGTGGGGGCCCGGGAGCAGTACTTC | TRBV25-1 | few | . | TRBJ2-7
CAWSDQGRTTNEKLFF | TGTGCCTGGAGTGATCAGGGCCGGACAACTAATGAAAAACTGTTTTTT | TRBV30 | . | . | TRBJ1-4
CAFDRGQTEAFF | TGTGCCTTCGACAGGGGGCAGACTGAAGCTTTCTTT | TRBV30 | . | TRBD1 | TRBJ1-1
CASSHQGGASYEQYF | TGTGCCAGCAGCCACCAAGGGGGCGCCTCCTACGAGCAGTACTTC | TRBV5-4 | . | TRBD1 | TRBJ2-7
CSVARQENGEQYF | TGCAGCGTTGCCAGACAGGAGAACGGCGAGCAGTACTTC | TRBV29-1 | once | . | TRBJ2-7
CASSSYDSGRYEQYF | TGTGCCAGCAGCTCTTATGACTCCGGGAGGTACGAGCAGTACTTC | TRBV5-6 | few | TRBD2 | TRBJ2-7
CASSLNRGAYTQYF | TGTGCCAGCAGCTTGAACAGGGGGGCCTATACGCAGTATTTT | TRBV5-6 | . | TRBD1 | TRBJ2-3
CSVVLQVGTEAFF | TGCAGCGTTGTTTTACAGGTTGGAACTGAAGCTTTCTTT | TRBV29-1 | . | . | TRBJ1-1
CASSIFGKGNEQFF | TGTGCCAGTAGTATCTTTGGAAAAGGCAATGAGCAGTTCTTC | TRBV19 | . | . | TRBJ2-1
CASSGSQETQYF | TGTGCCAGCAGCGGAAGCCAAGAGACCCAGTACTTC | TRBV4-2 | . | . | TRBJ2-5
CSATRDTNTEAFF | TGCAGCGCCACCAGGGACACGAACACTGAAGCTTTCTTT | TRBV29-1 | . | . | TRBJ1-1